The entry below gives a single TCR beta chain sequence along with its context. The data were produced by immunoSEQ multiplex PCR, yet TCRdb's version contains in-frame clones alone and is incomplete. This table holds around 380,000 clones, about 89% found once. This sample is part of a study of blood T cell repertoires in COVID-19. In the study overall: Sources were T cells, B-cell-depleted T cells, or PBMCs; the material itself was cDNA or gDNA.

V gave up 6 bases and J gave up 0 bases; unmatched junction bases: 4. The CDR3 extends over 15 amino acids. Germline values: CDR1 MRHNA, CDR2 SNTAGT. Material for sequencing was PBMCs or T cells enriched from blood (not recorded which). This sequence originates from a man aged 30 to 45 who had recovered from COVID-19. The V and J genes are TRBV6-4 and TRBJ2-3; 9 bases are a match to TRBD1. The CDR3 is CASRRDRASTDTQYF. DNA for the CDR3: TGTGCCAGCAGGAGGGACAGGGCTAGCACAGATACGCAGTATTTT.